The next 16 T cell receptor beta chains were all read from a single sample in a study of blood T cell repertoires in COVID-19. The method was immunoSEQ multiplex PCR; TCRdb's version includes in-frame clones alone and lacks a portion of them. The sample gives 220,000 or so clones, less than 85% of which show up once; 5.5% to 7% is in the top ten. Sequenced input: peripheral blood. These receptors were taken from a woman between 70 and 85 years old with acute or convalescent COVID-19.

The gene calls are TRBV9 and TRBJ2-4, with TRBD2 matching over 9 bases. Germline lookup yields CDR1 SGDLS and CDR2 YYNGEE. The CDR3 is 15 residues long. V gave up 0 bases and J gave up 8 bases; unmatched junction bases: 6. The CDR3 here is CASSVGGSGSDIQYF. As DNA, the CDR3 is TGTGCCAGCAGCGTAGGGGGTAGCGGGAGTGACATTCAGTACTTC.

The chain has TRBV19 and TRBJ1-4, with TRBD1 matching 8 bases. Germline V gives CDR1 LNHDA, CDR2 SQIVND (reference sequence). The CDR3 loop spans 14 amino acids. V lost 4 bases and J lost 6; bases outside the gene matches: 4. The CDR3 coding sequence is TGTGCCAGTAGTACGCAGGGGGCGTATGAAAAACTGTTTTTT. Translated: CASSTQGAYEKLFF.

This clone was detected once. This chain connects TRBV30 to TRBJ1-5; D perhaps matches TRBD1 (5 bases). This CDR3 contains 14 residues. With 2 bases removed from V and 9 bases from J, the gap between germline ends came to 17 bases. Germline V gives CDR1 GTSNPN, CDR2 SVGIG (reference sequence). CDR3: CAWSRDSFQGPQHF. CDR3 in DNA: TGTGCCTGGAGTAGGGACTCTTTTCAGGGGCCCCAGCATTTT. The full variable domain, rest sourced from reference TRBV30 and TRBJ1-5, is SQTIHQWPATLVQPVGSPLSLECTVEGTSNPNLYWYRQAAGRGLQLLFYSVGIGQISSEVPQNLSASRPQDRQFILSSKKLLLSDSGFYLCAWSRDSFQGPQHFGDGTRLSIL.

The J gene is TRBJ1-1, the V gene TRBV14; 8 nucleotides align to TRBD1. V shed 3 bases, J shed 2 bases, and the junction held 8 bases outside the gene matches. Germline loops: CDR1 SGHDN, CDR2 FVKESK. The CDR3 consists of 16 residues. The CDR3 region is CASSQIPGTGNTEAFF. DNA of the CDR3: TGTGCCAGCAGCCAGATTCCCGGGACAGGCAACACTGAAGCTTTCTTT.

This clone showed up just once. This chain joins TRBV5-4 and TRBJ2-5, with TRBD1 matching over 10 bases. V was pared by 4 bases and J by 2 bases, with 5 bases of the junction left unmatched. CDR1 and CDR2 (germline): SGHNT, YYREEE (reference sequence). The CDR3 has 15 amino acids. The CDR3 nucleotides are TGTGCCAGCAGCCAGGGACAGGGGATACAAGAGACCCAGTACTTC. This encodes CASSQGQGIQETQYF.

The chain employs TRBV10-3 and TRBJ1-1; no reliable D call. The CDR3 has 13 residues. Between the trimmed V and J ends, which lost 7 bases and 0 bases, there was a span of 9 bases. Looked up from germline, CDR1 is ENHRY and CDR2 is SYGVKD. Written as DNA, the CDR3 is TGTGCCATCAACCGACAACTGAACACTGAAGCTTTCTTT. Its protein product is CAINRQLNTEAFF.

The chain recombines TRBV2 with TRBJ2-7; 7 bases fit TRBD1. Germline CDR1 is SNHLY and CDR2 is FYNNEI. The length of the CDR3 is 15 residues. V shed 4 bases, J shed 3 bases, and the junction held 9 bases outside the gene matches. The CDR3: CASSGGQAQNYEQYF. The CDR3 DNA sequence: TGTGCCAGCAGTGGCGGACAGGCGCAGAACTACGAGCAGTACTTC.

The chain joins TRBV11-2 to TRBJ2-7; TRBD1 matches 9 bases. Germline CDR1 and CDR2: SGHAT and FQNNGV. This CDR3 is 17 amino acids long. The ends lost 7 bases at V and 6 bases at J; junction bases unmatched: 19. CDR3 coding DNA: TGTGCCAGCACCAGCTCGGATGGGACAGGGAATGTGGGCGAGCAGTACTTC. This sequence encodes CASTSSDGTGNVGEQYF.

The V and J genes are TRBV10-2 and TRBJ2-1, with TRBD2 as a possible D gene (5 bases). The CDR3 contains 13 residues. The ends were cut back, 4 bases at V and 5 bases at J, with 9 bases in the middle. CDR1 and CDR2 (germline): WSHSY, SAAADI. CDR3 nucleotide sequence: TGCGCCAGCAGTGTGACCGGGGACAATGAGCAGTTCTTC. Translating gives CASSVTGDNEQFF.

The genes are TRBV5-5 and TRBJ1-4; 9 bases line up with TRBD1. The CDR3 runs to 16 residues. V lost 3 bases and J lost 3; bases outside the gene matches: 6. CDR1 and CDR2 from the germline V gene are SGHKS and YYEKEE (reference sequence). The CDR3, as DNA: TGTGCCAGCAGCTGGACAGGGGTTGGAGCTAATGAAAAACTGTTTTTT. Translating gives CASSWTGVGANEKLFF.

V is TRBV18 and J is TRBJ1-1; possibly TRBD1 for D (5 bases). With 2 bases removed from V and 4 bases from J, the gap between germline ends came to 8 bases. The germline V gene has CDR1 KGHSH and CDR2 LQKENI. The CDR3 is 13 residues long. The CDR3: CASSPGAITEAFF. The CDR3 DNA reads as TGTGCCAGCTCACCAGGGGCGATCACTGAAGCTTTCTTT.

J is TRBJ2-7 and V is TRBV27; no firm D call. Trimming left V 3 bases short and J 0 bases short, with 9 bases between. The CDR3 is made up of 14 amino acids. Germline CDR1 MNHEY, CDR2 SMNVEV (reference sequence). CDR3 sequence reads: CASSFSQNSYEQYF. Here the CDR3 DNA reads TGTGCCAGCAGTTTTAGCCAGAACTCCTACGAGCAGTACTTC.

The rearrangement links TRBV29-1 to TRBJ1-1; 9 nucleotides agree with TRBD1. The V and J ends lost 7 bases and 5 bases, in that order; junction bases with no gene match: 8. Looked up from germline, CDR1 is SQVTM and CDR2 is ANQGSEA. CDR3 size: 13 residues. The CDR3 reads CSAHDRGNTEAFF. DNA of the CDR3: TGCAGCGCACACGACAGGGGGAATACTGAAGCTTTCTTT.

This clone was observed a single time. The chain is built from TRBV7-3 and TRBJ1-1, with D maybe TRBD1 (5 bases). This CDR3 contains 15 residues. Germline CDR1 is SGHTA and CDR2 is FQGTGA. Trimming removed 1 base at V and 5 bases at J, with 14 bases between. The CDR3 spells CASSLMGQGQTEAFF. CDR3 bases: TGTGCCAGCAGCTTAATGGGGCAGGGTCAGACTGAAGCTTTCTTT.

The rearrangement joins TRBV2 to TRBJ2-2; 7 nucleotides match TRBD1. The trim removed 3 bases at V and 3 bases at J, leaving 7 bases unmatched. This CDR3 spans 16 amino acids. The germline V gene encodes CDR1 SNHLY and CDR2 FYNNEI. The CDR3 DNA sequence: TGTGCCAGCAGTGACGGGGACAGTCGAGACACCGGGGAGCTGTTTTTT. This encodes CASSDGDSRDTGELFF.

The V and J genes are TRBV7-2 and TRBJ2-3; TRBD2 matches 8 bases. The ends lost 5 bases at V and 4 bases at J; junction bases unmatched: 8. The CDR3 extends over 15 amino acids. The germline gives CDR1 SGHTA, CDR2 FQGNSA. For the CDR3, the DNA is TGTGCCAGCAGCCCGGCCTCGGGACTAGCAGATACGCAGTATTTT. Translation gives CASSPASGLADTQYF.